Listed here are 25 T cell receptor beta chains from one sample, sequenced in a study of blood T cell repertoires in COVID-19. Measured with immunoSEQ multiplex PCR; TCRdb has only the in-frame clones, and not every one. Among some 80,000 clones listed, around 83% were seen once. Sample: peripheral blood. Source of these receptors: a woman in her 70s with acute or convalescent COVID-19.

This chain links TRBV5-4 with TRBJ2-1, with 8 bases aligning to TRBD1. This CDR3 is 15 amino acids long. The junction had 13 bases not matched to a gene; V was cut back by 5 bases and J by 9 bases. Germline lookup yields CDR1 SGHNT and CDR2 YYREEE (reference sequence). As DNA, the CDR3 is TGTGCCAGCAGTTCAGGACAGGGAGGAGGTGGTGAGCAGTTCTTC. It yields the protein CASSSGQGGGGEQFF.

V and J are TRBV3-1 (or the pseudogene TRBV3-2) and TRBJ1-6; D is unclear. CDR3 length: 13 amino acids. V lost 0 bases and J lost 12, with 9 bases in between. Germline CDR1 is LGHDT and CDR2 is YNNKEL (reference sequence). The CDR3 DNA follows: TGTGCCAGCAGCCAAGATCCAAACAGACCCCTCCACTTT. Translating it yields CASSQDPNRPLHF.

This clone was recorded once. J is TRBJ2-1 and V is TRBV5-5; TRBD1 matches 9 bases. CDR1 is SGHKS and CDR2 is YYEKEE in the germline V gene (reference sequence). With V trimmed by 0 bases and J by 5 bases, 3 bases remained unmatched. This CDR3 region has 15 residues. Written as DNA, the CDR3 is TGTGCCAGCAGCTTGGCGGGACAGGGTAACAATGAGCAGTTCTTC. This gives the protein CASSLAGQGNNEQFF.

J is TRBJ1-2 and V is TRBV5-6; 9 bases align to TRBD1. The CDR3 is 13 residues long. Trimming cost V 1 base and J 7 bases; bases outside gene matches: 2. Looked up from germline, CDR1 is SGHDT and CDR2 is YYEEEE. The CDR3 nucleotides are TGTGCCAGCAGCTTGCCGACAGGGGGTGGCTACACCTTC. This codes for CASSLPTGGGYTF.

The chain joins TRBV29-1 to TRBJ1-1, with D unresolved. The V gene's germline CDR1 is SQVTM and CDR2 ANQGSEA. V dropped 0 bases and J dropped 4 bases, with 15 bases sitting between them. This CDR3 has 15 amino acids. For the CDR3, the DNA is TGCAGCGTTGAAGATCTTCGGGCGGGGAGCACTGAAGCTTTCTTT. It encodes CSVEDLRAGSTEAFF.

V gene TRBV10-1 combines with J gene TRBJ2-7, with TRBD2 matching over 9 bases. CDR1 is WNHNN and CDR2 is SYGVQD in the germline V gene (reference sequence). Trimming at V came to 4 bases and at J to 2 bases, leaving 3 bases not matched to a gene. The CDR3 is 14 amino acids. CDR3 bases: TGCGCCAGCAGTGGAGCGGGAGGTACCTACGAGCAGTACTTC. Its translation: CASSGAGGTYEQYF.

V usage is TRBV5-1 and J usage is TRBJ2-5, with D perhaps matching TRBD2 (6 bases). Germline V gives CDR1 SGHRS, CDR2 YFSETQ. The CDR3 loop spans 16 amino acids. Trimming took 4 bases from V and 0 from J, leaving 16 bases between them. The CDR3 DNA sequence: TGCGCCAGCAGCCGTAGGTGGGAGGCCCACCAAGAGACCCAGTACTTC. Amino acid sequence: CASSRRWEAHQETQYF. The full variable domain, its missing parts supplied by reference TRBV5-1 and TRBJ2-5, is KAGVTQTPRYLIKTRGQQVTLSCSPISGHRSVSWYQQTPGQGLQFLFEYFSETQRNKGNFPGRFSGRQFSNSRSEMNVSTLELGDSALYLCASSRRWEAHQETQYFGPGTRLLVL.

This chain uses TRBV2 with TRBJ2-1; 9 nucleotides agree with TRBD2. Germline V lookup: CDR1 SNHLY, CDR2 FYNNEI. CDR3 size: 13 residues. V lost 8 bases and J lost 6; bases outside the gene matches: 5. CDR3 DNA sequence: TGTGCCAGCGGGGCTAGCGGGGCCAATGAGCAGTTCTTC. Protein: CASGASGANEQFF.

This clone came up a few times. This chain connects TRBV5-1 to TRBJ2-7; D may be TRBD2 (6 bases). This CDR3 comprises 13 residues. Trimming took off 5 bases at V and 4 bases at J, with 13 bases between the two ends. Germline V lookup: CDR1 SGHRS, CDR2 YFSETQ. The CDR3: CASSKGTRYEQYF. CDR3 nucleotides: TGCGCCAGCAGTAAAGGGACTCGGTACGAGCAGTACTTC.

This clone was seen only a few times. The chain employs TRBV15 and TRBJ2-1; 7 bases are shared with TRBD2. There are 16 residues in the CDR3. V lost 4 bases, J lost 4 bases, and 10 bases stayed unmatched. Germline V lookup: CDR1 LNHNV, CDR2 YYDKDF (reference sequence). The CDR3 region is CATSTTRGSWYNEQFF. DNA for the CDR3: TGTGCCACCAGCACAACACGCGGGAGTTGGTACAATGAGCAGTTCTTC.

This chain uses TRBV2 with TRBJ1-5, with D uncertain. Trimming took 4 bases from V and 0 from J, leaving 10 bases between them. This CDR3 is built from 15 residues. Germline CDR1 reads SNHLY; CDR2 reads FYNNEI. The CDR3 here is CASSAGGHSNQPQHF. CDR3 in DNA: TGTGCCAGCAGTGCCGGCGGGCATAGCAATCAGCCCCAGCATTTT.

The chain has TRBV21-1 and TRBJ2-7; the D segment call TRBD2 is taken from the table without a DNA check. TRBV21-1 is an annotated pseudogene. There are 20 residues in the CDR3. CDR3 in amino acids: CASSKYPGISRTGWCYEQYF. In DNA, the CDR3 is TGTGCCAGCAGCAAATACCCCGGCATATCTAGAACTGGTTGGTGCTACGAGCAGTACTTC.

This chain connects TRBV4-1 to TRBJ1-4, with D tentatively TRBD1 (6 bases). The CDR3 has 15 amino acids. Between the trimmed V and J ends, which lost 8 bases and 6 bases, there was a span of 19 bases. Germline CDR1 MGHRA, CDR2 YSYEKL. CDR3 sequence reads: CASGDMSDGDEKLFF. The CDR3 DNA reads as TGCGCCAGCGGGGACATGTCGGACGGGGATGAAAAACTGTTTTTT.

The chain links TRBV7-8 to TRBJ2-7, with a weak D call TRBD1 (6 bases). Trimming removed 5 bases at V and 7 bases at J, with 15 bases between. This CDR3 comprises 13 residues. CDR1 and CDR2 (germline): SGHVS, FQNEAQ. CDR3 sequence (DNA): TGTGCCAGCAGCCTTGGACAGATCGAGGAGCAGTACTTC. Protein product: CASSLGQIEEQYF.

The chain links TRBV5-1 to TRBJ1-2; TRBD1 might be the D (6 bases). Trimming shortened V by 1 base and J by 1 base, and 14 bases separated the two germline ends. CDR1 and CDR2 (germline): SGHRS, YFSETQ. The CDR3 is 16 residues long. CDR3 in DNA: TGCGCCAGCAGCTTGACAGGGAGCGATCTTAACTATGGCTACACCTTC. Translating it yields CASSLTGSDLNYGYTF.

The chain has TRBV6-1 and TRBJ2-5; weak D call: TRBD1 (6 bases). Trimming removed 2 bases at V and 5 bases at J, with 12 bases between. This CDR3 contains 14 residues. Germline CDR1 MNHNS, CDR2 SASEGT. This CDR3 is CASSEQGLTETQYF. The CDR3 DNA follows: TGTGCCAGCAGTGAACAGGGGCTGACGGAGACCCAGTACTTC.

The chain is built from TRBV6-5 and TRBJ2-6; D possibly corresponds to TRBD1 (6 bases). The germline V and J ends were trimmed by 6 bases and 1 base, with 10 bases remaining between them. This CDR3 is built from 15 residues. CDR1 is MNHEY, CDR2 SVGAGI, per germline. The CDR3 DNA reads as TGTGCCAGCAGCCCAGGGGTTTCTGGGGCCAACGTCCTGACTTTC. Residues: CASSPGVSGANVLTF.

This chain links TRBV19 with TRBJ2-7; 7 bases align to TRBD1. V trimming: 3 bases; J trimming: 4 bases; junction bases outside the gene matches: 9. Germline V gives CDR1 LNHDA, CDR2 SQIVND (reference sequence). The CDR3 contains 15 residues. In DNA, the CDR3 is TGTGCCAGTAGTATGAGAACAGGGGAAGGATACGAGCAGTACTTC. It is translated as CASSMRTGEGYEQYF. Using reference TRBV19 and TRBJ2-7 for the parts outside the CDR3, the full variable domain is DGGITQSPKYLFRKEGQNVTLSCEQNLNHDAMYWYRQDPGQGLRLIYYSQIVNDFQKGDIAEGYSVSREKKESFPLTVTSAQKNPTAFYLCASSMRTGEGYEQYFGPGTRLTVT.

The chain joins TRBV28 to TRBJ1-6; D is uncertain. Trimming removed 10 bases at V and 8 bases at J, with 15 bases between. Germline assignment: CDR1 MDHEN and CDR2 SYDVKM. This CDR3 region has 13 residues. The CDR3 DNA follows: TGTGCCACCCGAGGAGTCCTTGATTCACCCCTCCACTTT. The encoded protein is CATRGVLDSPLHF.

V and J are TRBV6-1 and TRBJ2-1, with D perhaps matching TRBD2 (5 bases). V lost 2 bases and J 0 bases, leaving 14 bases between the germline ends. The CDR3 consists of 17 residues. Per the germline V gene, CDR1 is MNHNS and CDR2 is SASEGT. The CDR3 reads CASSESPLAGSYNEQFF. CDR3 sequence (DNA): TGTGCCAGCAGTGAATCCCCTCTCGCGGGCTCCTACAATGAGCAGTTCTTC.

The chain has TRBV10-3 and TRBJ1-2; D call uncertain. V lost 5 bases and J lost 4, with 14 bases in between. Germline V gene sequence: CDR1 ENHRY, CDR2 SYGVKD. This CDR3 has 14 residues. The CDR3 DNA follows: TGTGCCATCAGTTACGAACAGAACTCCTATGGCTACACCTTC. Protein product: CAISYEQNSYGYTF.

The chain couples TRBV30 to TRBJ1-3; the D is unclear. The CDR3 length is 14 residues. Deletions cut 6 bases from V and 0 bases from J, with 12 bases between. The germline gives CDR1 GTSNPN, CDR2 SVGIG (reference sequence). The CDR3, as DNA: TGTGCCTGCCTCCTAGGCAGCTCTGGAAACACCATATATTTT. The encoded protein is CACLLGSSGNTIYF.

V is TRBV6-6 and J is TRBJ2-1; 8 bases match TRBD2. In germline, CDR1 is MNHNY, CDR2 SVGAGI (reference sequence). Trimming took 6 bases from V and 5 from J; bases not matched to a gene: 12. CDR3 size: 16 residues. CDR3 in DNA: TGTGCCAGCAGGGGGAGGGAGACTAGCGTAAACAATGAGCAGTTCTTC. Its protein product is CASRGRETSVNNEQFF.

CDR3 bases: TGTGCCAGCAGTCTAGACGGGTTAGGGGGAGAAGCTTTCTTT. Its translation: CASSLDGLGGEAFF. The chain recombines TRBV6-6 with TRBJ1-1, with D maybe TRBD1 (6 bases). Germline-derived CDR1 and CDR2 are MNHNY and SVGAGI (reference sequence). V lost 5 bases to trimming and J lost 8 bases, with 18 bases between them. There are 14 residues in the CDR3.

The chain uses TRBV19 and TRBJ2-3, with 11 positions matching TRBD1. This CDR3 is built from 15 residues. Germline CDR1 is LNHDA and CDR2 is SQIVND (reference sequence). J was trimmed by 9 bases and V by 4 bases; bases with no gene match: 9. For the CDR3, the DNA is TGTGCCAGTAGTAGAGGACAGGGGGCATTCGAAACGCAGTATTTT. Amino acid sequence: CASSRGQGAFETQYF. Full variable domain (rest looked up from reference TRBV19 and TRBJ2-3): DGGITQSPKYLFRKEGQNVTLSCEQNLNHDAMYWYRQDPGQGLRLIYYSQIVNDFQKGDIAEGYSVSREKKESFPLTVTSAQKNPTAFYLCASSRGQGAFETQYFGPGTRLTVL.